The 13 T cell receptor beta chains listed next were all sequenced from one sample in a study of OX40 agonist ivuxolimab in advanced cancers. Some clones are missing from TCRdb's copy, which holds only in-frame ones; the method was immunoSEQ multiplex PCR. This sample has about 78,000 clones, with roughly nine tenths found just once. This material consisted of CD4+ or CD8+ T cells sorted from blood, taken in a trial of the OX40 agonist ivuxolimab. The receptor source for this set is an adult with an advanced solid tumor such as melanoma, head and neck, liver or kidney cancer.

This chain links TRBV4-2 with TRBJ1-2; D possibly corresponds to TRBD1 (6 bases). Trimming removed 2 bases at V and 4 bases at J, with 17 bases between. The germline gives CDR1 LGHNA, CDR2 YNFKEQ. The CDR3 has 16 amino acids. CDR3 region: CASSQNIEGGGYGYTF. The CDR3 bases are TGTGCCAGCAGCCAAAATATCGAGGGGGGAGGCTATGGCTACACCTTC.

This clone was seen just once. The junction does not match germline at one end; this may be a read error. The chain employs TRBV5-1 and TRBJ2-1; a possible D gene is TRBD2 (6 bases). Germline CDR1 is SGHRS and CDR2 is YFSETQ. CDR3 length: 12 residues. For the CDR3, the DNA is TGCGCCAGCAGCTGGGGGGACGGGAAGATGATCTTC. Translation gives CASSWGDGKMIF.

V is TRBV7-8 and J is TRBJ2-2; TRBD2 aligns across 9 bases. This CDR3 contains 18 residues. Germline CDR1 and CDR2: SGHVS and FQNEAQ. The V gene end was trimmed by 2 bases and the J gene end by 5 bases; junction bases not matched to a gene: 12. CDR3 protein: CASSLTPFSGSFTGELFF. In DNA, the CDR3 is TGTGCCAGCAGCTTAACCCCTTTTAGCGGGAGTTTTACCGGGGAGCTGTTTTTT.

The chain recombines TRBV27 with TRBJ2-1; D uncertain. The CDR3 totals 16 residues. Looked up from germline, CDR1 is MNHEY and CDR2 is SMNVEV (reference sequence). Trimming shortened V by 5 bases and J by 7 bases, and 21 bases separated the two germline ends. CDR3: CASSTSWQYSTNEQFF. The CDR3 nucleotides are TGTGCCAGCAGTACCTCGTGGCAGTACTCCACAAATGAGCAGTTCTTC.

The chain uses TRBV19 and TRBJ1-4, with D perhaps TRBD1 (5 bases). Germline V lookup: CDR1 LNHDA, CDR2 SQIVND (reference sequence). The CDR3 contains 14 residues. V was pared by 8 bases and J by 0 bases, with 10 bases between. The CDR3 coding sequence is TGTGCCAGTCGTCAGACAGCAACTAATGAAAAACTGTTTTTT. It encodes CASRQTATNEKLFF.

The chain links TRBV9 to TRBJ1-1, with TRBD1 as a possible D gene (5 bases). In germline, CDR1 is SGDLS, CDR2 YYNGEE. V lost 3 bases, J lost 6 bases, and 15 bases lay in between. The CDR3 spans 14 residues. This CDR3 is CASSAHPGTPEAFF. The CDR3 nucleotides are TGTGCCAGCAGCGCACATCCAGGGACCCCTGAAGCTTTCTTT.

This rearrangement joins TRBV5-1 to TRBJ1-1; D call uncertain. CDR3 length: 15 amino acids. V was clipped by 4 bases and J by 0 bases, with 13 bases between them. Germline values: CDR1 SGHRS, CDR2 YFSETQ. The CDR3 here is CASSLLEAVNTEAFF. CDR3 DNA: TGCGCCAGCAGCCTGCTTGAAGCTGTGAACACTGAAGCTTTCTTT. Together with reference TRBV5-1 and TRBJ1-1, the CDR3 gives the full variable domain: KAGVTQTPRYLIKTRGQQVTLSCSPISGHRSVSWYQQTPGQGLQFLFEYFSETQRNKGNFPGRFSGRQFSNSRSEMNVSTLELGDSALYLCASSLLEAVNTEAFFGQGTRLTVV.

V and J are TRBV15 and TRBJ1-2; no firm D call. V dropped 0 bases and J dropped 4 bases, with 15 bases sitting between them. Looked up from germline, CDR1 is LNHNV and CDR2 is YYDKDF (reference sequence). The CDR3 is 16 residues long. CDR3: CATSRDKRTVAYGYTF. Written as DNA, the CDR3 is TGTGCCACCAGCAGAGATAAAAGGACGGTCGCCTATGGCTACACCTTC.

V is TRBV6-1 and J is TRBJ1-1, with D hard to call. CDR1 and CDR2 (germline): MNHNS, SASEGT. CDR3 length equals 13 residues. Trimming pared 7 bases from V and 0 bases from J, leaving 9 bases between. CDR3 in amino acids: CASTLHLNTEAFF. The CDR3 DNA reads as TGTGCCAGCACCCTCCACTTGAACACTGAAGCTTTCTTT.

This clone appeared a single time. The rearrangement uses TRBV27 and TRBJ2-7, with a tentative D call TRBD2 (6 bases). The V gene lost 5 bases and the J gene lost 0 bases, with 17 bases spanning the gap. This CDR3 spans 16 amino acids. Germline V CDR1 and CDR2: MNHEY, SMNVEV (reference sequence). CDR3: CASSTRGRDLSYEQYF. CDR3 DNA: TGTGCCAGCAGTACCCGTGGGCGGGACCTCTCCTACGAGCAGTACTTC.

This clone was seen only once. This chain uses TRBV6-5 with TRBJ2-4, with D perhaps being TRBD1 or TRBD2 (6 bases each). The ends were cut back, 3 bases at V and 10 bases at J, with 13 bases in the middle. CDR3 length: 13 amino acids. Germline assignment: CDR1 MNHEY and CDR2 SVGAGI. The CDR3 here is CASSYERRGIQYF. DNA for the CDR3: TGTGCCAGCAGTTATGAAAGGAGGGGGATTCAGTACTTC.

The chain carries TRBV6-5 and TRBJ1-1, with D possibly TRBD1 on 6 matching bases. This CDR3 is 15 amino acids long. The V gene's germline CDR1 is MNHEY and CDR2 SVGAGI. V lost 5 bases and J 4 bases, leaving 17 bases between the germline ends. The DNA of the CDR3 is TGTGCCAGCAGTGCCGAGGGGGGATGGAGCACTGAAGCTTTCTTT. Its protein is CASSAEGGWSTEAFF.

V gene TRBV18 combines with J gene TRBJ1-5; tentatively, D is TRBD1 (5 bases). The V gene's germline CDR1 is KGHSH and CDR2 LQKENI. The CDR3 covers 15 residues. Trimming removed 0 bases from V and 2 bases from J, with 8 bases in between. The CDR3 loop reads CASSPPGGGNQPQHF. The CDR3 DNA reads TGTGCCAGCTCACCACCGGGGGGTGGCAATCAGCCCCAGCATTTT.